The present T cell receptor (beta chain) was sequenced within a study of patients and donors after allogeneic stem cell transplantation. V shed 5 bases, J shed 7 bases, and the junction held 10 bases outside the gene matches. CDR1 is MNHEY and CDR2 is SMNVEV in the germline V gene (reference sequence). CDR3 length: 15 amino acids. TCRdb processed the RT-PCR reads anew with MiXCR; each CDR3 protein has one entry. This sample has around 27,000 distinct CDR3 sequences, with about 8% found just once. Sample share makes this clonotype medium-sized (0.01 to 0.1%). The sequence came from a human donor who was either an allogeneic HSCT recipient or a stem cell or donor lymphocyte infusion donor (not recorded which). It is not recorded whose cells these are; they may come from a transplant donor. The source material was blood, either unsorted or a sorted T cell fraction (not recorded which). The chain links TRBV27 to TRBJ2-7; 11 positions match TRBD2. CDR3 residues: CASSKRSGLADEQYF. The CDR3 DNA follows: TGTGCCAGCAGTAAACGGTCGGGACTAGCGGATGAGCAGTACTTC.